What follows is one TCR beta chain and its context. This sample is part of a study of blood T cell repertoires in COVID-19. Overall study context: T cells, B-cell-depleted T cells, or PBMCs provided the cDNA or gDNA that served as material.

CDR3 length equals 16 residues. Germline V lookup: CDR1 SGDLS, CDR2 YYNGEE. Unmatched junction bases numbered 4, after V lost 4 bases and J lost 2 bases. Authors' methods: Using reference gene primer amplification, nucleated cell counts were estimated. TCRdb keeps only in-frame clones here, not all; method: immunoSEQ multiplex PCR. V and J calls plus clone size are reproduced from that table; the DNA served to infer D and trimming. This repertoire shows approximately 100,000 clones, roughly 88% found once; its top ten account for roughly 25%. The sequenced material came from peripheral blood. The TCR was taken from a human donor in a cohort sampled during active COVID-19. The chain joins TRBV9 to TRBJ2-5; TRBD2 aligns across 14 bases. Here the CDR3 DNA reads TGTGCCAGCAGCCTCCGGACTAGCGGGGGGCAAGAGACCCAGTACTTC. It encodes CASSLRTSGGQETQYF.